This T cell receptor (beta chain) appears in the sequencing data of a study of T cells of healthy individuals (dated by TCRdb to the late 2010s). The library was prepared using 5' RACE. Sequencing was performed on an Illumina MiSeq. TCRdb reanalyzed the raw reads on its own, using fastp at Q25 for trimming and MiXCR for clone calling, and kept in-frame beta chains. Rows merge per CDR3 protein into single entries with the most common DNA and genes. Across this sample there are 45,000 to 60,000 distinct CDR3 sequences, with roughly 15% seen only once. The ten largest clones capture more than 15% of the sample. The table lists this clonotype with a few counts. Its antigen is currently not known. There are no base qualities to consult, and no much larger clone falls within one base. The CDR3 has 15 amino acids, counting the end cysteine and phenylalanine. Only the CDR3 region is kept as DNA, spanning 45 bases read in frame from base 1. Trimming at the junction amounts to 2 bases on V and 0 bases on J, and the germline ends lie 13 bases apart. CDR1 DFQATT and CDR2 SNEGSKA are derived from the germline V gene (reference sequence).

The chain is made from TRBV20-1 and TRBJ1-1; the D segment cannot be called with confidence. This clonotype originated in a human donor in good health. The CDR3 corresponds to CSARNDEGLNTEAFF. The DNA sequence is given as TGCAGTGCTAGAAACGATGAGGGCTTGAACACTGAAGCTTTCTTT.